This is a list of T cell receptor beta chains from one sample in a study of cytomegalovirus exposure and HLA in healthy donors. TCRdb keeps only in-frame clones here, not all; method: immunoSEQ multiplex PCR. Counted here are approximately 160,000 clones, 84% occurring once; the ten biggest clones make up approximately 10%. Sequencing was carried out using PBMCs. All receptors come from a man aged 25 to 45 in good health and CMV-seropositive. The CDR3 runs from the conserved cysteine through the conserved F or W. D genes are given only for firm matches. Clone size appears in some rows only: once, few, many, or a class for an expanded clone.

D: TRBD1; J: TRBJ2-1; V: TRBV7-6; size: -; DNA: TGTGCCAGTAAGTTGTTACAGGGGAAGGACGATGAGCAGTTCTTC; CDR3: CASKLLQGKDDEQFF
D: -; J: TRBJ2-1; V: TRBV29-1; size: -; DNA: TGCAGCGCACAGGGTGGAGTACGGAATGAGCAGTTCTTC; CDR3: CSAQGGVRNEQFF
D: -; J: TRBJ1-1; V: TRBV19; size: -; DNA: TGTGCCAGTATGCGGGGCACTGAAGCTTTCTTT; CDR3: CASMRGTEAFF
D: TRBD2; J: TRBJ2-7; V: TRBV5-1; size: once; DNA: TGCGCCAGCAGCTTGGATCAAGCGGGAGGGCCCTCCACCTACGAGCAGTACTTC; CDR3: CASSLDQAGGPSTYEQYF
D: -; J: TRBJ1-6; V: TRBV5-1; size: few; DNA: TGCGCCAGCAGCCCAGAGGCAGAGCTAAATTCACCCCTCCACTTT; CDR3: CASSPEAELNSPLHF
D: -; J: TRBJ2-3; V: TRBV2; size: once; DNA: TGTGCCAGCAAAGTAATTGGCGGTGGTCTCACAGATACGCAGTATTTT; CDR3: CASKVIGGGLTDTQYF
D: TRBD1; J: TRBJ2-2; V: TRBV9; size: -; DNA: TGTGCCAGCAGCGTAGGGCAGGGGGCGTCGAACACCGGGGAGCTGTTTTTT; CDR3: CASSVGQGASNTGELFF
D: TRBD2; J: TRBJ2-7; V: TRBV6-1; size: once; DNA: TGTGCCAGCAGGACTAGCGGTCTCTACGAGCAGTACTTC; CDR3: CASRTSGLYEQYF
D: -; J: TRBJ2-3; V: TRBV29-1; size: -; DNA: TGCAGCGCCGGGGGAGATACGCAGTATTTT; CDR3: CSAGGDTQYF
D: -; J: TRBJ1-2; V: TRBV21-1; size: few; DNA: TGTGCCAGCAGCAAAGAGAGCAGGGGGCGCGACTATGGCTACACCTTC; CDR3: CASSKESRGRDYGYTF